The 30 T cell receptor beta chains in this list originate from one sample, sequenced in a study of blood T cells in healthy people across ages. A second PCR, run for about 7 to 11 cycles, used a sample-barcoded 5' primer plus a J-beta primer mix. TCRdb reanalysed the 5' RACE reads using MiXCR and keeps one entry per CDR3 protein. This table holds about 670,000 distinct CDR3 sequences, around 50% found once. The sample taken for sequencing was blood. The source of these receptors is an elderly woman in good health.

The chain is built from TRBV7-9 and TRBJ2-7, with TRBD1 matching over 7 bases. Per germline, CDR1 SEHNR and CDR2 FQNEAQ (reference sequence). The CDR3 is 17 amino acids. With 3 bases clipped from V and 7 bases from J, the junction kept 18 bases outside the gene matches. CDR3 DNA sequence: TGTGCCAGCAGCTTCTGGACAGGTTCCCCTTCTTACAATGAGCAGTACTTC. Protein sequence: CASSFWTGSPSYNEQYF.

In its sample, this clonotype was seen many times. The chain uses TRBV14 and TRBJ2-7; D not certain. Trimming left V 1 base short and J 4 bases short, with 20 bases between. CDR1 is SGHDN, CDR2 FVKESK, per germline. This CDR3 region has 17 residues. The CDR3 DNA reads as TGTGCCAGCAGCCAAGCCCGGTTGCTACCTGTGCCATACGAGCAGTACTTC. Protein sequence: CASSQARLLPVPYEQYF.

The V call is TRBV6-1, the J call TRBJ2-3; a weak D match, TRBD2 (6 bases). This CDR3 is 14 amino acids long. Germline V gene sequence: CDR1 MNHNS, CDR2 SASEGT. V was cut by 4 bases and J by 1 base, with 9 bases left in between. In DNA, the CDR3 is TGTGCCAGCAGTGGGCAGCGGGGCACAGATACGCAGTATTTT. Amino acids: CASSGQRGTDTQYF.

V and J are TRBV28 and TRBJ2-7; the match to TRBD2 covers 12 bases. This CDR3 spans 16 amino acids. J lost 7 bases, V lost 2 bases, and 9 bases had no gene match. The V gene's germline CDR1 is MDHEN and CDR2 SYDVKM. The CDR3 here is CASSLGGTSGWNEQYF. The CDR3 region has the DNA TGTGCCAGCAGTTTAGGGGGGACTAGCGGGTGGAATGAGCAGTACTTC.

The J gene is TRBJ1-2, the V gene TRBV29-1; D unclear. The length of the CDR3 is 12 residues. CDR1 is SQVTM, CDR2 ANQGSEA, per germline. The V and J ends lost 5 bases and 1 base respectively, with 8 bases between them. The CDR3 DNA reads TGCAGCGTTTGGTCGGTTAACTATGGCTACACCTTC. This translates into CSVWSVNYGYTF.

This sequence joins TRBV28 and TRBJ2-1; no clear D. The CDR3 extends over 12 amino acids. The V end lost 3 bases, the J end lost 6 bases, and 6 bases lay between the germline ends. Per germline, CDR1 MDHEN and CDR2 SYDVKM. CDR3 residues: CASSLPTNEQFF. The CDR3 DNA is TGTGCCAGCAGTTTGCCCACCAATGAGCAGTTCTTC.

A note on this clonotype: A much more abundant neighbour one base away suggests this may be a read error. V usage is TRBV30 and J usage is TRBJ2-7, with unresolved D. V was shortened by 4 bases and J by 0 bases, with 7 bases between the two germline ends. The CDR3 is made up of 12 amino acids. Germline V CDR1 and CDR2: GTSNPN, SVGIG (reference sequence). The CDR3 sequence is CAWTTDSYEQYF. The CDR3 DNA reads TGTGCCTGGACCACTGACTCCTACGAGCAGTACTTC.

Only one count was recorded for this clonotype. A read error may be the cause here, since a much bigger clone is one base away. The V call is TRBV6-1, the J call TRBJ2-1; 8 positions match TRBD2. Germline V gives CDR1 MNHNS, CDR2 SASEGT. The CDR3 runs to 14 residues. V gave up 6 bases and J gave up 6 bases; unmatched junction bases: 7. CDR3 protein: CASRAGTRGNEQFF. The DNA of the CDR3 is TGTGCCAGCAGGGCCGGGACTAGGGGCAATGAGCAGTTCTTC.

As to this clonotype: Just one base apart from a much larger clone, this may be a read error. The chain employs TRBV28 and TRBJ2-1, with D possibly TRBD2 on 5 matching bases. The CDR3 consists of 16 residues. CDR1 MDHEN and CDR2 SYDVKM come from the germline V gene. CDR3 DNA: TGTGCCAGCAGTTTATCCACTAGGGTTTCCTGCAATGAGCAGTTCTTC. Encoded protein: CASSLSTRVSCNEQFF.

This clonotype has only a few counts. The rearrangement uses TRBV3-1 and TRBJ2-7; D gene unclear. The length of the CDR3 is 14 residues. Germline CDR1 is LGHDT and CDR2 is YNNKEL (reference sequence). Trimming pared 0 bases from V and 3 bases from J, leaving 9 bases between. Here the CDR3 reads CASSQDNGYYEQYF. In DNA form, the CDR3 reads TGTGCCAGCAGCCAAGATAACGGTTACTACGAGCAGTACTTC.

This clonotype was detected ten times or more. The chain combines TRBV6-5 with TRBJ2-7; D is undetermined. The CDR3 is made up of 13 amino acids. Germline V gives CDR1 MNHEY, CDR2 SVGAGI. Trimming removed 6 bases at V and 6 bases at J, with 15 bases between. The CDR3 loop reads CASSKGYSSEQYF. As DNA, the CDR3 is TGTGCCAGCAGCAAAGGGTACAGCTCCGAGCAGTACTTC.

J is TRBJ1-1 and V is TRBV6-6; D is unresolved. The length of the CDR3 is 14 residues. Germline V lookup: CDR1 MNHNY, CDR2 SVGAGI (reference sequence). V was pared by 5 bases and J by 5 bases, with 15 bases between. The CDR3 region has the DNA TGTGCCAGCAGTACCGGGGAGGGTTGGACTGAAGCTTTCTTT. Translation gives CASSTGEGWTEAFF.

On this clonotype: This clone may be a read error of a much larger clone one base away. CDR3 DNA sequence: TGTGCCTGCAGTAGCGGACCCGCTTGGAATGAGCAGTACTTC. Translating gives CACSSGPAWNEQYF. The rearrangement uses TRBV6-6 and TRBJ2-1; D is perhaps TRBD2 (6 bases). The end of the DNA is better explained by TRBJ2-7, so the J call may be wrong. Germline V CDR1 and CDR2: MNHNY, SVGAGI (reference sequence). This CDR3 contains 14 residues.

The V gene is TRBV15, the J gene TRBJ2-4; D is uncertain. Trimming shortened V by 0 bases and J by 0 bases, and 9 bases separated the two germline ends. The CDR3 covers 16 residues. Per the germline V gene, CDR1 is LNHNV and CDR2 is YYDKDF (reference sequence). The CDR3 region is CATSRDVSGAKNIQYF. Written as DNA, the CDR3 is TGTGCCACCAGCAGAGATGTGAGTGGAGCCAAAAACATTCAGTACTTC.

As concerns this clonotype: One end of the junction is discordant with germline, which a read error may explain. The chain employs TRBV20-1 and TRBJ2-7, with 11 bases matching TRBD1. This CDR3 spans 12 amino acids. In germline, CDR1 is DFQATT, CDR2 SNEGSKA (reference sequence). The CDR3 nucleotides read TGTTCCATGCGGGACAGGGGGTACGAGCAGTACTTC. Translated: CSMRDRGYEQYF.

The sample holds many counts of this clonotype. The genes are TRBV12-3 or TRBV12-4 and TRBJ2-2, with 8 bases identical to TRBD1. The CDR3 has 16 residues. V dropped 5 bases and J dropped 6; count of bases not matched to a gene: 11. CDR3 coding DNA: TGTGCCAGCAGTCCCTCGACAGGGGCCGGGTCCGGGGAGCTGTTTTTT. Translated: CASSPSTGAGSGELFF.

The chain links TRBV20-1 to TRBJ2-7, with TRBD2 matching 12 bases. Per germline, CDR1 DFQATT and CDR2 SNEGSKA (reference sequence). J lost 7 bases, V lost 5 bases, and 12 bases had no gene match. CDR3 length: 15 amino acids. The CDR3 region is CSALKTSGRSNEQYF. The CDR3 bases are TGCAGTGCTCTGAAAACTAGCGGGAGGTCGAATGAGCAGTACTTC.

CDR3 loop: CASSGAGVAEQYF. CDR3 bases: TGTGCCAGCAGCGGAGCGGGAGTTGCCGAGCAGTACTTC. The gene calls are TRBV7-8 and TRBJ2-7; 8 nucleotides align to TRBD2. With V trimmed by 5 bases and J by 6 bases, 6 bases remained unmatched. The CDR3 consists of 13 residues. CDR1 is SGHVS, CDR2 FQNEAQ, per germline.

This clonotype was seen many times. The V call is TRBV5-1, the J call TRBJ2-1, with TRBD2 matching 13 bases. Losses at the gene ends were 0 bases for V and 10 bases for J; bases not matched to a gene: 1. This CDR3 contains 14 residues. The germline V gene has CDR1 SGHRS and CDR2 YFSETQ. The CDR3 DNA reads TGCGCCAGCAGCTTGGAGGGACTAGCGGGAGAGCAGTTCTTC. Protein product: CASSLEGLAGEQFF.

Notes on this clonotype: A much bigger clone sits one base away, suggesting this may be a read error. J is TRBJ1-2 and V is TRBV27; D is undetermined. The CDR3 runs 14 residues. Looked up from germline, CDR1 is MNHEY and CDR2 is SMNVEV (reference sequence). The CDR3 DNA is TGTGCCCGCAGTTTCCGAGAGGGTAACTATGGCTACACCTTC. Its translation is CARSFREGNYGYTF.

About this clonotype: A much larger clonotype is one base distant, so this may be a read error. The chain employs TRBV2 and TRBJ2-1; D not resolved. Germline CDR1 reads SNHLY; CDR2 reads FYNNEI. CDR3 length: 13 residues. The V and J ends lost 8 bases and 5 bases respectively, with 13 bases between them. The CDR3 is CASGTQPNNEQFF. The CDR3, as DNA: TGTGCCAGCGGTACCCAGCCCAACAATGAGCAGTTCTTC.

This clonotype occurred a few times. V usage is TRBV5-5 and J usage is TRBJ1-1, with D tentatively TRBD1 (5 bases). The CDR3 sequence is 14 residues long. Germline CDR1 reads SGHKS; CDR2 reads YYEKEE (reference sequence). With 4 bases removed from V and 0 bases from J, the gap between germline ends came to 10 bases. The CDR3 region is CASSPGRVNTEAFF. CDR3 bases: TGTGCCAGCAGCCCGGGCAGGGTGAACACTGAAGCTTTCTTT.

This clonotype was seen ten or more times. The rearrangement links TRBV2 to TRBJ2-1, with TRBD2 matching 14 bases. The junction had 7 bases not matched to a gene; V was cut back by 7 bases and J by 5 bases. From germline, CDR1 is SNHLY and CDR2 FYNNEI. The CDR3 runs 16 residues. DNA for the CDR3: TGTGCCAGCATTACAGGACTAGCGGGAGGAAACAATGAGCAGTTCTTC. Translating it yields CASITGLAGGNNEQFF. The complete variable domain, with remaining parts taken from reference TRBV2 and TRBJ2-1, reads EPEVTQTPSHQVTQMGQEVILRCVPISNHLYFYWYRQILGQKVEFLVSFYNNEISEKSEIFDDQFSVERPDGSNFTLKIRSTKLEDSAMYFCASITGLAGGNNEQFFGPGTRLTVL.

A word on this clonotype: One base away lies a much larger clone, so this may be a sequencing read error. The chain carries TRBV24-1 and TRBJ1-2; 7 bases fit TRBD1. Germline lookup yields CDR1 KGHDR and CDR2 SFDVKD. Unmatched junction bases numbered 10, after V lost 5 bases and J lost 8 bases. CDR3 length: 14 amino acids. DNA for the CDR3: TGTGCCACCAGTGGCCGGACAGGCCAGGGGGGCTACACCTTC. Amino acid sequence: CATSGRTGQGGYTF.

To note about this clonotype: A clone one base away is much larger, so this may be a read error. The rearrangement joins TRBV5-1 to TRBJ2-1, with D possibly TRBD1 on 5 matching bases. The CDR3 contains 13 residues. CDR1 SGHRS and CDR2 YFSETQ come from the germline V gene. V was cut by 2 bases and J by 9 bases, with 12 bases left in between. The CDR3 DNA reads TGCGCCAGCAGCTTTCCTCAGGGCAGTGAGCAGTTCTTC. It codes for CASSFPQGSEQFF.

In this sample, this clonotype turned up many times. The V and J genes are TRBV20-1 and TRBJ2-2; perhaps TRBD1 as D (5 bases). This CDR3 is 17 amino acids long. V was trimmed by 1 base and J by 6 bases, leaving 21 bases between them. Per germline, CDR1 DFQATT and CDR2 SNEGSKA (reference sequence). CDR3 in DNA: TGCAGTGCTAGAGTTCATCGGACACCTAAAGTGGCCGGGGAGCTGTTTTTT. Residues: CSARVHRTPKVAGELFF.

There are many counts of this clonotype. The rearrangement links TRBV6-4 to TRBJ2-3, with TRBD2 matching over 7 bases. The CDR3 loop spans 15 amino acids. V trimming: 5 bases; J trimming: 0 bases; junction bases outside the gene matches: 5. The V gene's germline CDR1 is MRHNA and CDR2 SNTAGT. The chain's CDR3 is CASSSSSGSTDTQYF. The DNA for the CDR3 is TGTGCCAGCAGTTCATCTAGCGGAAGCACAGATACGCAGTATTTT.

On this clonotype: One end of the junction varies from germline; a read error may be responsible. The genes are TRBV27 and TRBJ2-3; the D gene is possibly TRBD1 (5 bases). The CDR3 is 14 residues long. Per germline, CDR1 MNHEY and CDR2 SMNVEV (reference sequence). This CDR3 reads CASSQGWGTDMQYF. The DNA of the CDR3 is TGTGCCAGCAGTCAGGGATGGGGCACAGATATGCAGTATTTT.

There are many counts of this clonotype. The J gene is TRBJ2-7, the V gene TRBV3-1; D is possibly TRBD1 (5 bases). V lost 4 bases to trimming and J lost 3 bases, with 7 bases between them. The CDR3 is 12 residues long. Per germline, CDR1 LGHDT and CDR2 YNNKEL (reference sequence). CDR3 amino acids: CASSLTVYEQYF. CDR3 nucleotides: TGTGCCAGCAGCCTGACAGTCTACGAGCAGTACTTC.

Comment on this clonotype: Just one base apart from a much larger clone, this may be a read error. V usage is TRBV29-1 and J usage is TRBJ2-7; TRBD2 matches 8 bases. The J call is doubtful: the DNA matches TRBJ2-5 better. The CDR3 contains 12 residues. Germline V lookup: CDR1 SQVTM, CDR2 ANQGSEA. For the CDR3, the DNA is TGCAGCGTGGGAACTAGCGGAGGGACCCAGTACTTC. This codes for CSVGTSGGTQYF.